This T cell receptor (beta chain) is from a study of PD-1 blockade in mismatch repair-deficient tumors. All patients were mismatch repair deficient, assessed by either PCR or immunohistochemistry. Three pembrolizumab responders had their TCRs sequenced. This CDR3 has 14 residues. Germline V gene data show CDR1 as PRHDT and CDR2 as FYEKMQ (reference sequence). The V end lost 0 bases, the J end lost 2 bases, and 7 bases lay between the germline ends. Here immunoSEQ multiplex PCR was the method, and the copy in TCRdb shows in-frame clones only, minus some. The sample shows tens of thousands of clones, around 73% of them seen only once.

V gene TRBV13 combines with J gene TRBJ1-2, with D unresolved. The sequence was collected from an adult with mismatch repair-deficient cancer. Sample: peripheral blood, taken 2 weeks after starting pembrolizumab. The chain's CDR3 is CASSLGLVNYGYTF. The CDR3, as DNA: TGTGCCAGCAGCTTAGGTCTGGTAAACTATGGCTACACCTTC. Using reference TRBV13 and TRBJ1-2 for the parts outside the CDR3, the full variable domain is AAGVIQSPRHLIKEKRETATLKCYPIPRHDTVYWYQQGPGQDPQFLISFYEKMQSDKGSIPDRFSAQQFSDYHSELNMSSLELGDSALYFCASSLGLVNYGYTFGSGTRLTVV.